This T cell receptor beta chain originates from a study of shared clonotypes between healthy human individuals. Turning to the study itself: Researchers assigned three CD4 naive, three CD4 memory, two CD8 naive and one CD8 memory plate to each donor. Study-wide points: Relative to clonotypes present in all four donors, those not shared had lower generation probabilities. A few donors showed sharing of around 5.3% of naive CD4 clonotypes. Memory subsets generally showed lower estimated richness than naive subsets.

The CDR3 runs to 15 residues. From germline, CDR1 is SGHVS and CDR2 FQNEAQ. V gave up 4 bases and J gave up 6 bases; unmatched junction bases: 7. Libraries were prepared by immunoSEQ multiplex PCR; TCRdb keeps only in-frame clonotypes and omits some of them. The sample yields about 2.3 million clones, over 90% seen once. Regarding this clone: Its specificity is unknown.

The chain links TRBV7-8 to TRBJ2-3, with TRBD2 matching 10 bases. The source of this sequence is a man between 18 and 29 years old in good health. Some clones in this sample may be carry-over from other donors' samples. The material sequenced was naive CD4+ T cells from PBMCs. Subset denoted: CD45RA+ positively selected. CDR3 in DNA: TGTGCCAGCAGCTCTGGACTAGCGGCCCGGGATACGCAGTATTTT. Its protein is CASSSGLAARDTQYF.